This T cell receptor beta chain was captured in a study of CD8+ T cells in alopecia areata. Whole-study context: The percentage of affected scalp area served as the score of severity for treated patients.

Germline CDR1 is SGHVS and CDR2 is FQNEAQ. The CDR3 has 13 amino acids. Trimming stripped 5 bases from V and 4 bases from J, with 11 bases between. Whole-study findings and limits: Significant decreases in scalp clonality and expanded CD8+ clones followed tofacitinib treatment.

About this clone: Its antigen remains unidentified.

Treatment specified: oral pan-JAK inhibitor, 5-10 mg twice daily. Researchers took lesional scalp punch biopsies and peripheral blood from people who were alopecia areata patients. The authors sorted CD4+ and CD8+ T cells from PBMCs. It was cDNA, reverse transcribed from extracted RNA, that served as the sequencing template. TCRdb's copy holds only in-frame clones and misses some; the assay was immunoSEQ multiplex PCR. The table shows approximately 210,000 clones, with approximately 72% occurring only once. The sequences come from CD4+ T cells sorted from blood, collected around week 44, from a patient treated with tofacitinib. The clonotype comes from a human donor with alopecia areata. The chain employs TRBV7-8 and TRBJ1-1, with D hard to call. The CDR3 spells CASSPEGGTEAFF. The DNA of the CDR3 is TGTGCCAGCAGCCCGGAGGGAGGCACTGAAGCTTTCTTT.